One and the same sample provided the 2 T cell receptor beta chains below, sequenced in a study of blood T cell repertoires in COVID-19. Generated by immunoSEQ multiplex PCR, the TCRdb table keeps only in-frame clones and is missing some. The table records approximately 470,000 clones, approximately 83% of them present only once. The sequenced sample was peripheral blood. These receptors were taken from a human donor in a cohort sampled during active COVID-19.

This chain connects TRBV30 to TRBJ1-5, with TRBD1 as a possible D gene (5 bases). Per the germline V gene, CDR1 is GTSNPN and CDR2 is SVGIG (reference sequence). V was clipped by 1 base and J by 4 bases, with 11 bases between them. The CDR3 length is 14 residues. CDR3 sequence (DNA): TGTGCCTGGAGTGGTGTAGGGACTAATCAGCCCCAGCATTTT. Amino acids: CAWSGVGTNQPQHF. The whole variable domain, filled in from reference TRBV30 and TRBJ1-5, reads SQTIHQWPATLVQPVGSPLSLECTVEGTSNPNLYWYRQAAGRGLQLLFYSVGIGQISSEVPQNLSASRPQDRQFILSSKKLLLSDSGFYLCAWSGVGTNQPQHFGDGTRLSIL.

This clone has just one count. The chain links TRBV27 to TRBJ1-5; 11 bases match TRBD1. This CDR3 has 14 residues. Germline-derived CDR1 and CDR2 are MNHEY and SMNVEV (reference sequence). Trimming at V came to 4 bases and at J to 5 bases, leaving 1 base not matched to a gene. CDR3 DNA: TGTGCCAGCAGTTGGACAGGGGGCTATCAGCCCCAGCATTTT. Protein product: CASSWTGGYQPQHF.